Below, 29 T cell receptor beta chains from the same sample are listed, as sequenced in a study of blood T cell repertoires in COVID-19. The table came from immunoSEQ multiplex PCR; TCRdb's copy has only in-frame clones and leaves some out. The table includes tens of thousands of clones, approximately 84% detected once. Material for sequencing was peripheral blood. These receptors came from a human donor in a cohort sampled during active COVID-19.

The chain links TRBV15 to TRBJ2-5, with a tentative D call TRBD2 (6 bases). The V and J ends lost 3 bases and 7 bases respectively, with 21 bases between them. Germline-derived CDR1 and CDR2 are LNHNV and YYDKDF (reference sequence). The CDR3 is made up of 16 amino acids. This CDR3 is CATSRGSGTGFGTQYF. In nucleotides, the CDR3 is TGTGCCACCAGCAGGGGGTCCGGGACTGGATTTGGGACCCAGTACTTC.

The chain combines TRBV4-1 with TRBJ2-1, with a possible D match to TRBD1 (6 bases). Deletions cut 0 bases from V and 9 bases from J, with 18 bases between. The CDR3 loop spans 16 amino acids. Germline CDR1 and CDR2: MGHRA and YSYEKL. CDR3 in DNA: TGCGCCAGCAGCCAAGATCGACAGGCCCATCGTCCTGAGCAGTTCTTC. It specifies CASSQDRQAHRPEQFF.

This chain joins TRBV3-1 (or the pseudogene TRBV3-2) and TRBJ2-5; 9 bases are a match to TRBD2. The junction had 8 bases not matched to a gene; V was cut back by 0 bases and J by 6 bases. The germline V gene has CDR1 LGHDT and CDR2 YNNKEL (reference sequence). The CDR3 spans 16 residues. The CDR3 nucleotides read TGTGCCAGCAGCCAAGAGTCCAGCGGGAGGTTCCAGACCCAGTACTTC. Residues: CASSQESSGRFQTQYF.

CDR3 in amino acids: CASSVDRGRNTEAFF. Here the CDR3 DNA reads TGTGCCAGCAGCGTCGACAGGGGAAGGAACACTGAAGCTTTCTTT. The V gene is TRBV7-2, the J gene TRBJ1-1, with 8 bases lining up with TRBD1. Germline trimming cut 5 bases from V and 1 base from J; bases unmatched to any gene: 6. The length of the CDR3 is 15 residues. The germline V gene encodes CDR1 SGHTA and CDR2 FQGNSA.

The J gene is TRBJ1-2, the V gene TRBV6-1; 9 nucleotides align to TRBD1. Germline trimming cut 0 bases from V and 1 base from J; bases unmatched to any gene: 3. The CDR3 runs 16 residues. CDR1 is MNHNS, CDR2 SASEGT, per germline. The CDR3 spells CASSEARGQGNYGYTF. In nucleotides, the CDR3 is TGTGCCAGCAGTGAAGCGCGGGGACAGGGTAACTATGGCTACACCTTC.

The V gene is TRBV24-1, the J gene TRBJ2-1; the D gene is possibly TRBD1 (5 bases). Trimming shortened V by 6 bases and J by 8 bases, and 19 bases separated the two germline ends. Germline CDR1 KGHDR, CDR2 SFDVKD. The CDR3 totals 15 residues. The CDR3 bases are TGTGCCACCAGTTCCCAGGGTGCGGATGTCGATGAGCAGTTCTTC. As protein: CATSSQGADVDEQFF.

The V and J genes are TRBV29-1 and TRBJ2-5; the match to TRBD2 covers 8 bases. The J segment lost 4 bases and the V segment lost 4 bases, leaving 11 bases of the junction unmatched. Germline V gene sequence: CDR1 SQVTM, CDR2 ANQGSEA. This CDR3 spans 15 amino acids. CDR3 coding DNA: TGCAGCGTTGTGCGGGAGGCAACGGGGGGAGAGACCCAGTACTTC. Its protein product is CSVVREATGGETQYF.

This clone came up a few times. This chain joins TRBV7-7 and TRBJ2-1; 8 nucleotides align to TRBD1. The V gene's germline CDR1 is SSHAT and CDR2 FNYEAQ (reference sequence). This CDR3 comprises 16 residues. V shed 1 base, J shed 3 bases, and the junction held 5 bases outside the gene matches. The CDR3 here is CASSLEDRVSYNEQFF. In nucleotides, the CDR3 is TGTGCCAGCAGCTTAGAGGACAGGGTTAGCTACAATGAGCAGTTCTTC. Together with reference TRBV7-7 and TRBJ2-1, the CDR3 gives the full variable domain: GAGVSQSPRYKVTKRGQDVTLRCDPISSHATLYWYQQALGQGPEFLTYFNYEAQPDKSGLPSDRFSAERPEGSISTLTIQRTEQRDSAMYRCASSLEDRVSYNEQFFGPGTRLTVL.

The rearrangement links TRBV5-4 to TRBJ2-1, with a tentative D call TRBD1 (5 bases). Germline CDR1 reads SGHNT; CDR2 reads YYREEE (reference sequence). CDR3 size: 14 residues. V was clipped by 4 bases and J by 1 base, with 9 bases between them. The DNA of the CDR3 is TGTGCCAGCAGCCTGCAGGGATCCTACAATGAGCAGTTCTTC. It codes for CASSLQGSYNEQFF.

The rearrangement links TRBV7-9 to TRBJ2-7; 10 nucleotides line up with TRBD1. The CDR3 is 19 residues long. Trimming at V came to 5 bases and at J to 0 bases, leaving 16 bases not matched to a gene. Germline V gives CDR1 SEHNR, CDR2 FQNEAQ (reference sequence). This CDR3 is CASSRVYRTGGPSSYEQYF. CDR3 DNA: TGTGCCAGCAGCCGCGTGTATCGGACAGGGGGTCCTAGCTCCTACGAGCAGTACTTC.

The V and J genes are TRBV5-4 and TRBJ2-7, with D tentatively TRBD2 (7 bases). CDR1 SGHNT and CDR2 YYREEE come from the germline V gene (reference sequence). Trimming shortened V by 4 bases and J by 0 bases, and 17 bases separated the two germline ends. The CDR3 has 16 amino acids. The CDR3 is CASSRGRGSFSYEQYF. CDR3 DNA: TGTGCCAGCAGCCGAGGGAGGGGGAGTTTCTCCTACGAGCAGTACTTC.

The chain links TRBV10-3 to TRBJ2-7; 9 bases align to TRBD1. CDR3 length: 15 amino acids. The V segment lost 0 bases and the J segment 3 bases; nucleotides outside the gene matches: 3. Germline assignment: CDR1 ENHRY and CDR2 SYGVKD. Here the CDR3 reads CAISESDRGSYEQYF. The CDR3 DNA follows: TGTGCCATCAGTGAGTCCGACAGGGGGAGCTACGAGCAGTACTTC.

J is TRBJ1-1 and V is TRBV29-1; TRBD1 is a possible D gene (6 bases). Trimming removed 6 bases from V and 0 bases from J, with 11 bases in between. Germline values: CDR1 SQVTM, CDR2 ANQGSEA. The CDR3 runs 13 residues. CDR3 residues: CSVNRVLNTEAFF. CDR3 coding DNA: TGCAGCGTCAACAGGGTACTGAACACTGAAGCTTTCTTT.

The rearrangement uses TRBV28 and TRBJ1-2; D is perhaps TRBD1 (6 bases). The CDR3 is 15 residues long. CDR1 MDHEN and CDR2 SYDVKM come from the germline V gene. Between the trimmed V and J ends, which lost 7 bases and 6 bases, there was a span of 21 bases. Here the CDR3 DNA reads TGTGCCAGCAACCTAGGGGGAATTAAGATGAATGGCTACACCTTC. It is translated as CASNLGGIKMNGYTF.

The V and J genes are TRBV7-8 and TRBJ2-7, with 9 bases matching TRBD1. The germline CDR1 and CDR2 sequences are SGHVS and FQNEAQ. The CDR3 contains 15 residues. J lost 4 bases, V lost 3 bases, and 7 bases had no gene match. The CDR3 DNA sequence: TGTGCCAGCAGCTTTTTACAGGGGGCGCTTTACGAGCAGTACTTC. Its translation: CASSFLQGALYEQYF.

This chain links TRBV5-4 with TRBJ2-7, with 7 bases fitting TRBD2. The V gene end was trimmed by 5 bases and the J gene end by 3 bases; junction bases not matched to a gene: 11. The CDR3 spans 15 residues. Germline loops: CDR1 SGHNT, CDR2 YYREEE (reference sequence). In DNA form, the CDR3 reads TGTGCCAGCAGTGCCTTTGGCGGGGGTAACTACGAGCAGTACTTC. Its protein is CASSAFGGGNYEQYF.

V usage is TRBV7-2 and J usage is TRBJ2-1, with unresolved D. The CDR3 sequence is 12 residues long. Germline CDR1 SGHTA, CDR2 FQGNSA. Trimming cost V 0 bases and J 12 bases, with 9 bases left between them. CDR3 protein: CASSLAYSSQFF. As DNA, the CDR3 is TGTGCCAGCAGCTTAGCGTACTCCTCGCAGTTCTTC.

This sequence joins TRBV24-1 and TRBJ2-5, with 7 nucleotides matching TRBD1. The CDR3 has 16 amino acids. Germline V CDR1 and CDR2: KGHDR, SFDVKD. With V trimmed by 3 bases and J by 0 bases, 6 bases remained unmatched. The CDR3 region is CATSDAVTGNQETQYF. In nucleotides, the CDR3 is TGTGCCACCAGTGATGCGGTGACAGGGAACCAAGAGACCCAGTACTTC.

The chain recombines TRBV28 with TRBJ1-2; TRBD1 is a possible D gene (6 bases). Per the germline V gene, CDR1 is MDHEN and CDR2 is SYDVKM. CDR3 length: 13 residues. V dropped 5 bases and J dropped 2 bases, with 9 bases sitting between them. CDR3: CASSRGGNYGYTF. The CDR3 region has the DNA TGTGCCAGCAGTAGGGGGGGGAACTATGGCTACACCTTC.

The chain employs TRBV18 and TRBJ1-1; 9 bases map to TRBD1. The germline CDR1 and CDR2 sequences are KGHSH and LQKENI. The V and J ends lost 1 base and 5 bases, in that order; junction bases with no gene match: 8. This CDR3 is built from 16 residues. The CDR3 DNA reads as TGTGCCAGCTCACCACAGATGGACAGGGGCGGAACTGAAGCTTTCTTT. It specifies CASSPQMDRGGTEAFF.

As regards this clone: Different DNA sequences within this sample yield the same CDR3. The CDR3: CASSLGTQNTGELFF. The DNA for the CDR3 is TGCGCCAGCAGCCTGGGGACACAGAACACCGGGGAGCTGTTTTTT. The chain uses TRBV5-1 and TRBJ2-2, with a possible D match to TRBD1 (6 bases). V lost 4 bases and J lost 1, with 11 bases in between. CDR1 is SGHRS, CDR2 YFSETQ, per germline. The length of the CDR3 is 15 residues. Combining the CDR3 with reference TRBV5-1 and TRBJ2-2 gives the whole variable domain KAGVTQTPRYLIKTRGQQVTLSCSPISGHRSVSWYQQTPGQGLQFLFEYFSETQRNKGNFPGRFSGRQFSNSRSEMNVSTLELGDSALYLCASSLGTQNTGELFFGEGSRLTVL.

This chain links TRBV2 with TRBJ2-1; 7 bases match TRBD2. V gave up 8 bases and J gave up 9 bases; unmatched junction bases: 10. Looked up from germline, CDR1 is SNHLY and CDR2 is FYNNEI. There are 13 residues in the CDR3. CDR3 nucleotide sequence: TGTGCCAGCCAAGGGAGGGGCTTTAGTGAGCAGTTCTTC. As protein: CASQGRGFSEQFF.

The J gene is TRBJ2-1, the V gene TRBV12-3 or TRBV12-4; TRBD1 matches at 7 bases. V dropped 3 bases and J dropped 8; count of bases not matched to a gene: 4. The CDR3 runs to 13 residues. In DNA form, the CDR3 reads TGTGCCAGCAGTTTCGGACAGGAGGATGAGCAGTTCTTC. This encodes CASSFGQEDEQFF.

The chain employs TRBV9 and TRBJ2-2; D is unclear. The CDR3 contains 14 residues. With 4 bases removed from V and 4 bases from J, the gap between germline ends came to 11 bases. Looked up from germline, CDR1 is SGDLS and CDR2 is YYNGEE. CDR3 loop: CASSPRTGTGELFF. CDR3 DNA: TGTGCCAGCAGCCCCCGAACGGGCACCGGGGAGCTGTTTTTT.

This chain connects TRBV18 to TRBJ1-5; no definite D call. The germline CDR1 and CDR2 sequences are KGHSH and LQKENI. CDR3 length: 15 residues. Trimming shortened V by 3 bases and J by 6 bases, and 15 bases separated the two germline ends. This CDR3 is CASSPDYDDSQPQHF. The DNA for the CDR3 is TGTGCCAGCTCACCCGATTACGACGACTCTCAGCCCCAGCATTTT.

With regard to this clone: At the DNA level, this CDR3 is encoded by other sequences in the same sample as well. The chain joins TRBV18 to TRBJ1-5; 9 positions agree with TRBD1. Unmatched junction bases numbered 9, after V lost 0 bases and J lost 6 bases. The CDR3 consists of 17 residues. From germline, CDR1 is KGHSH and CDR2 LQKENI. The CDR3: CASSPPSGQGRGQPQHF. CDR3 DNA: TGTGCCAGCTCACCACCCTCCGGACAGGGGCGGGGTCAGCCCCAGCATTTT.

The rearrangement joins TRBV2 to TRBJ2-7; 10 bases align to TRBD2. Trimming cost V 6 bases and J 5 bases; bases outside gene matches: 10. Germline V gene sequence: CDR1 SNHLY, CDR2 FYNNEI. CDR3 size: 15 residues. CDR3 DNA: TGTGCCAGCAGGGGGATGGAAGCGGGAGGGAACGAGCAGTACTTC. Translating it yields CASRGMEAGGNEQYF.

The rearrangement joins TRBV19 to TRBJ1-2; perhaps TRBD1 as D (6 bases). Germline CDR1 is LNHDA and CDR2 is SQIVND (reference sequence). V was trimmed by 3 bases and J by 3 bases, leaving 23 bases between them. This CDR3 comprises 18 residues. The CDR3 sequence is CASSIMISGTTRYYGYTF. The CDR3 DNA is TGTGCCAGTAGTATCATGATTTCGGGGACAACACGGTACTATGGCTACACCTTC.

The chain has TRBV5-1 and TRBJ2-2; D perhaps matches TRBD1 (5 bases). The CDR3 runs to 15 residues. Germline V gene lookup returns CDR1 SGHRS and CDR2 YFSETQ. V gave up 1 base and J gave up 5 bases, with 12 bases separating them. In DNA form, the CDR3 reads TGCGCCAGCAGCTTGTCGGCCAGGGAAACCGGGGAGCTGTTTTTT. Protein sequence: CASSLSARETGELFF.